This T cell receptor beta chain was sequenced in a study of CD4 T cells in relation to SARS-CoV-2 and coronaviruses. Study overall: PBMCs were cultured with antigen for 10 days before TCR beta sequencing.

Regarding this clone: Its antigen remains unknown.

Before the COVID-19 pandemic, during about 2011-2018, CD4+ T cells were taken from unexposed donors. Isolation of CD4+ T cells took place after approximately eleven days in culture. Testing used SARS-CoV-2 S/N and four cold-coronavirus spikes on unexposed-donor CD4+ T cells, cells permitting. Assay used: immunoSEQ multiplex PCR; TCRdb lists only in-frame clones, some missing. The sample gives over 20,000 clones, 75% of which show up once; 13% is in the top ten. Findings and limits, study-wide: Samples before the pandemic and after infection were not matched within any donor.

V lost 2 bases and J 0 bases, leaving 8 bases between the germline ends. Germline CDR1 SNHLY, CDR2 FYNNEI. The CDR3 runs to 14 residues. The chain carries TRBV2 and TRBJ2-7; no clear D gene. The source material was CD4+ T cells from PBMCs, cultured in vitro. The TCR sequence derives from a human donor in good health. The CDR3 here is CASSEYVGSYEQYF. The CDR3 nucleotides read TGTGCCAGCAGTGAATATGTAGGCTCCTACGAGCAGTACTTC.